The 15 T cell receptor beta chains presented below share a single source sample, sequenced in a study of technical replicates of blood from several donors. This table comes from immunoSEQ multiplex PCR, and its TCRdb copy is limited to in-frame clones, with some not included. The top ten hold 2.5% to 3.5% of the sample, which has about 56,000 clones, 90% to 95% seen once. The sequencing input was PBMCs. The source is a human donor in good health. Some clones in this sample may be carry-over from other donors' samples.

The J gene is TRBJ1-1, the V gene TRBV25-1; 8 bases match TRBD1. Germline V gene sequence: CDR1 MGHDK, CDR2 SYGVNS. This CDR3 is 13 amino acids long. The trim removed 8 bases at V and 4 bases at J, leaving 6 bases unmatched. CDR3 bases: TGTGCCAGCGACGGACAGGGAGGCACTGAAGCTTTCTTT. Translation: CASDGQGGTEAFF.

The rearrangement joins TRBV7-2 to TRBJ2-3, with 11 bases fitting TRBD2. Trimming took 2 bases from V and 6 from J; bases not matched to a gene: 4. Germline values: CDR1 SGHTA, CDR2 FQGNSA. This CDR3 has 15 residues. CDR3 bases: TGTGCCAGCAGCTTATTAGCGGGGGGGATGGATACGCAGTATTTT. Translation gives CASSLLAGGMDTQYF.

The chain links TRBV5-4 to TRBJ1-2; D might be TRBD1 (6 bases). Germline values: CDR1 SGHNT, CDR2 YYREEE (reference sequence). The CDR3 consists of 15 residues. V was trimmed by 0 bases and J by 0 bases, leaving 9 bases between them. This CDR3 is CASSLEGDPNYGYTF. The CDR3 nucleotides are TGTGCCAGCAGCTTGGAGGGGGACCCTAACTATGGCTACACCTTC.

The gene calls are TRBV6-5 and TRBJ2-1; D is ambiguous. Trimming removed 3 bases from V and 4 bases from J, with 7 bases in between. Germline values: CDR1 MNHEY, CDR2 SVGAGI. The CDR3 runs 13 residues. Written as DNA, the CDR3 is TGTGCCAGCAGTTATACGGTGTACAATGAGCAGTTCTTC. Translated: CASSYTVYNEQFF.

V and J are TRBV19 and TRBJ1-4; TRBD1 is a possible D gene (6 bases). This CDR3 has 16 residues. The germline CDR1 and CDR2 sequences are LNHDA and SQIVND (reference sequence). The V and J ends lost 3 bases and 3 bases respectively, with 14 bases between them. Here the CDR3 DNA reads TGTGCCAGTAGTATGAACATAGGGGGAGCTAATGAAAAACTGTTTTTT. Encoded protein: CASSMNIGGANEKLFF.

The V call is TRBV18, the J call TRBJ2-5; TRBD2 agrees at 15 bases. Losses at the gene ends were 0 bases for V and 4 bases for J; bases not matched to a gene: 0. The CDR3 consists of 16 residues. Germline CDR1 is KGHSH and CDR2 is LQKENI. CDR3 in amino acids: CASSPPGLAGGETQYF. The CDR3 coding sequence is TGTGCCAGCTCACCACCGGGACTAGCGGGAGGAGAGACCCAGTACTTC.

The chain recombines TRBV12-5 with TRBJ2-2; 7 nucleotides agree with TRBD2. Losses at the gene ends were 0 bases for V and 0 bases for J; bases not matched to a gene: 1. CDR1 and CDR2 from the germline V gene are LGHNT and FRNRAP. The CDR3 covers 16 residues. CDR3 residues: CASGLVLATNTGELFF. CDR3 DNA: TGTGCTAGTGGTTTGGTACTAGCGACGAACACCGGGGAGCTGTTTTTT.

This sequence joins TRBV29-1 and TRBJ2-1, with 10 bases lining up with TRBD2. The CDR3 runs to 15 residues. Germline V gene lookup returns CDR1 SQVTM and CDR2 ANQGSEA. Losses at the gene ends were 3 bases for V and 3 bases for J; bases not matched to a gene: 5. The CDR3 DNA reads TGCAGCGTTGACGGCCTAGCGGGGGTCTACAATGAGCAGTTCTTC. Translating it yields CSVDGLAGVYNEQFF.

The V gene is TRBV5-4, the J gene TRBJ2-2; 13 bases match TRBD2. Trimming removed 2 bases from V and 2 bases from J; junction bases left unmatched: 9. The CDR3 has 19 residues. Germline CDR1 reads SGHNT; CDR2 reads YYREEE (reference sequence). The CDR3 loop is CASSLLAGLAGPNTGELFF. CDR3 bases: TGTGCCAGCAGCTTATTAGCGGGACTAGCGGGGCCAAACACCGGGGAGCTGTTTTTT.

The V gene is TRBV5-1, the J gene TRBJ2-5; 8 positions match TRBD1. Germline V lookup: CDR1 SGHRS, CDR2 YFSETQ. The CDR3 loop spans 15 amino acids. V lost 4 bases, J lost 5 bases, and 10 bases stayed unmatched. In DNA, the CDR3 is TGCGCCAGCAGCCCAGAAGACAGGGGATGGGAGACCCAGTACTTC. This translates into CASSPEDRGWETQYF.

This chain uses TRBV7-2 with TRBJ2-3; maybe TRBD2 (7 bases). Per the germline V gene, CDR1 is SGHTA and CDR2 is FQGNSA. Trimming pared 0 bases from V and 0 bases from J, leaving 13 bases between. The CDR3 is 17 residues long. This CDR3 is CASSLAGRGTSTDTQYF. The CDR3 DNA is TGTGCCAGCAGCTTAGCTGGGAGGGGGACTAGCACAGATACGCAGTATTTT.

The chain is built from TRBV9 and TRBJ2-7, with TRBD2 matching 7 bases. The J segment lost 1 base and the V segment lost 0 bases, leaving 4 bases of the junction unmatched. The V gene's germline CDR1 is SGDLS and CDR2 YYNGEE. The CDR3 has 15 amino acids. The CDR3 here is CASSVAAGVSYEQYF. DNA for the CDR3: TGTGCCAGCAGCGTAGCGGCGGGAGTATCCTACGAGCAGTACTTC.

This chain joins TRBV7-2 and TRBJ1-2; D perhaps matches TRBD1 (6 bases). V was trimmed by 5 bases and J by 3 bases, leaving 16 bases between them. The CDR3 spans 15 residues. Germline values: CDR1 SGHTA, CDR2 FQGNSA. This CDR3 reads CASSPDLGGHYGYTF. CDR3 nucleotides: TGTGCCAGCAGCCCCGATTTGGGGGGGCACTATGGCTACACCTTC.

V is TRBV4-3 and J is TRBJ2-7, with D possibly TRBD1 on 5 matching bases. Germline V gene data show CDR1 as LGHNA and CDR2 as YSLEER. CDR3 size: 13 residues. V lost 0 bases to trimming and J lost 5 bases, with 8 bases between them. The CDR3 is CASSQDRAHEQYF. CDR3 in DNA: TGCGCCAGCAGCCAAGACAGGGCCCACGAGCAGTACTTC.

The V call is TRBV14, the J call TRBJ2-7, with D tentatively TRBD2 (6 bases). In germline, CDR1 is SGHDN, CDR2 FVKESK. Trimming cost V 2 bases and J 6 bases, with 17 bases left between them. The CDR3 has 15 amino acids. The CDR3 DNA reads TGTGCCAGCAGCCAACAGGGCGGGGAGAGATCCGAGCAGTACTTC. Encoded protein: CASSQQGGERSEQYF.